The sequence of this T cell receptor (beta chain) was determined in a study of blood T cell repertoires in COVID-19. Turning to the study itself: COVID-19 samples from acute and convalescent phases originated in the United States, Italy and Spain. Sources were T cells, B-cell-depleted T cells, or PBMCs; the material itself was cDNA or gDNA.

In the authors' methods: Using reference gene primer amplification, nucleated cell counts were estimated. Clones were read by immunoSEQ multiplex PCR, and TCRdb kept only the in-frame ones, dropping some. V and J calls and clone size come straight from that table; D and trimming were deduced from the DNA. The table records approximately 92,000 clones, roughly 80% of them present only once. Trimming cost V 4 bases and J 0 bases; bases outside gene matches: 3. The CDR3 contains 16 residues. The V gene's germline CDR1 is SGHNT and CDR2 YYREEE (reference sequence). This clonotype was obtained from a man aged 45-60 years who had recovered from COVID-19. The sequencing input was peripheral blood. This chain connects TRBV5-4 to TRBJ2-2; TRBD1 aligns across 10 bases. The CDR3 nucleotides are TGTGCCAGCAGCCGCGGGACAGGGGCGAACACCGGGGAGCTGTTTTTT. This gives the protein CASSRGTGANTGELFF.